One and the same sample provided the 21 T cell receptor beta chains below, sequenced in a study of shared clonotypes between healthy human individuals. Sequenced by immunoSEQ multiplex PCR; TCRdb stores in-frame clones only, minus some. Of about 510,000 clones listed, 96% are singletons. Specimen: naive CD4+ T cells sorted from blood. Indicated subset: CD45RA+ positively selected. The receptors originated from a woman in her twenties or thirties in good health.

This chain joins TRBV4-1 and TRBJ2-7; a possible D gene is TRBD2 (5 bases). Trimming took 4 bases from V and 4 from J, leaving 11 bases between them. The CDR3 is 13 amino acids. Germline V gene lookup returns CDR1 MGHRA and CDR2 YSYEKL. The CDR3 reads CASSPHPGYEQYF. CDR3 DNA: TGCGCCAGCAGCCCACACCCGGGGTACGAGCAGTACTTC.

The chain links TRBV19 to TRBJ2-2, with 12 positions matching TRBD1. Germline V gives CDR1 LNHDA, CDR2 SQIVND (reference sequence). The V gene end was trimmed by 5 bases and the J gene end by 7 bases; junction bases not matched to a gene: 5. CDR3 length: 15 amino acids. CDR3: CASSSGQGAIGELFF. The CDR3 nucleotides are TGTGCCAGTAGTTCGGGACAGGGGGCTATCGGGGAGCTGTTTTTT.

V gene TRBV18 combines with J gene TRBJ2-2; 7 positions agree with TRBD2. The ends lost 1 base at V and 8 bases at J; junction bases unmatched: 13. Germline-derived CDR1 and CDR2 are KGHSH and LQKENI. This CDR3 is 17 amino acids long. The chain's CDR3 is CASSPRGGASGPGELFF. CDR3 in DNA: TGTGCCAGCTCACCACGGGGTGGTGCTAGCGGTCCTGGGGAGCTGTTTTTT.

Concerning this clone itself: Other nucleotide sequences from this sample produce the same CDR3. The rearrangement joins TRBV18 to TRBJ2-7; D unclear. This CDR3 has 12 amino acids. V lost 5 bases to trimming and J lost 4 bases, with 9 bases between them. Germline CDR1 and CDR2: KGHSH and LQKENI. The CDR3 loop reads CASSSGLYEQYF. The CDR3 DNA follows: TGTGCCAGCTCATCAGGATTGTACGAGCAGTACTTC. The whole variable domain, remainder taken from reference TRBV18 and TRBJ2-7, is NAGVMQNPRHLVRRRGQEARLRCSPMKGHSHVYWYRQLPEEGLKFMVYLQKENIIDESGMPKERFSAEFPKEGPSILRIQQVVRGDSAAYFCASSSGLYEQYFGPGTRLTVT.

This clone has a single count. CDR3 sequence: CASSLLSASHEQYF. The CDR3 region has the DNA TGTGCCAGCAGCTTGTTATCGGCTAGCCACGAGCAGTACTTC. This chain joins TRBV4-2 and TRBJ2-7; maybe TRBD2 (5 bases). Trimming cost V 5 bases and J 5 bases, with 16 bases left between them. Germline CDR1 and CDR2: LGHNA and YNFKEQ. The CDR3 spans 14 residues.

The chain carries TRBV19 and TRBJ2-7, with D perhaps matching TRBD1 or TRBD2 (5 bases each). The CDR3 loop spans 14 amino acids. Per germline, CDR1 LNHDA and CDR2 SQIVND (reference sequence). Trimming left V 3 bases short and J 2 bases short, with 11 bases between. The CDR3 protein is CASSIGDATYEQYF. In DNA form, the CDR3 reads TGTGCCAGTAGTATCGGGGACGCTACCTACGAGCAGTACTTC.

This clone was seen just once. The CDR3 nucleotides read TGTGCCAGTACCCCGGGACTAGCGGGAAATCCCTACGAGCAGTACTTC. It codes for CASTPGLAGNPYEQYF. The chain couples TRBV19 to TRBJ2-7; 13 bases match TRBD2. V shed 7 bases and J 2 bases; nucleotides not matched to a gene: 8. Germline lookup yields CDR1 LNHDA and CDR2 SQIVND (reference sequence). This CDR3 has 16 amino acids.

This chain joins TRBV2 and TRBJ1-1, with 7 bases aligning to TRBD1. J gave up 4 bases and V 3 bases, and 11 bases lay outside the gene matches. Looked up from germline, CDR1 is SNHLY and CDR2 is FYNNEI. This CDR3 is built from 16 residues. CDR3 bases: TGTGCCAGCAGTGATAGACAGGGTTTTCTTGCCACTGAAGCTTTCTTT. Translated, it gives CASSDRQGFLATEAFF. The full variable domain, rest sourced from reference TRBV2 and TRBJ1-1, is EPEVTQTPSHQVTQMGQEVILRCVPISNHLYFYWYRQILGQKVEFLVSFYNNEISEKSEIFDDQFSVERPDGSNFTLKIRSTKLEDSAMYFCASSDRQGFLATEAFFGQGTRLTVV.

This clone was counted only a few times. The chain joins TRBV18 to TRBJ2-7; possibly TRBD1 for D (6 bases). V lost 3 bases, J lost 2 bases, and 11 bases lay in between. The CDR3 length is 14 residues. Looked up from germline, CDR1 is KGHSH and CDR2 is LQKENI. The DNA of the CDR3 is TGTGCCAGCTCACCCGGGACAAACACCTACGAGCAGTACTTC. This codes for CASSPGTNTYEQYF.

The chain carries TRBV29-1 and TRBJ1-2; possibly TRBD1 for D (6 bases). Between the trimmed V and J ends, which lost 3 bases and 8 bases, there was a span of 13 bases. In germline, CDR1 is SQVTM, CDR2 ANQGSEA. The length of the CDR3 is 12 residues. The CDR3 protein is CSVDVRGGGYTF. DNA for the CDR3: TGCAGCGTTGACGTCAGGGGAGGGGGCTACACCTTC. The complete variable domain, with remaining parts taken from reference TRBV29-1 and TRBJ1-2, reads SAVISQKPSRDICQRGTSLTIQCQVDSQVTMMFWYRQQPGQSLTLIATANQGSEATYESGFVIDKFPISRPNLTFSTLTVSNMSPEDSSIYLCSVDVRGGGYTFGSGTRLTVV.

V gene TRBV28 combines with J gene TRBJ2-7; 12 nucleotides agree with TRBD2. This CDR3 comprises 18 residues. V shed 5 bases and J 0 bases; nucleotides not matched to a gene: 11. The V gene's germline CDR1 is MDHEN and CDR2 SYDVKM. CDR3 sequence (DNA): TGTGCCAGCAGTAAACCCTCTAAGACTAGCGGGAGCTCCTACGAGCAGTACTTC. Translation gives CASSKPSKTSGSSYEQYF.

V gene TRBV10-3 combines with J gene TRBJ1-2; D is perhaps TRBD1 (5 bases). The CDR3 is 15 residues long. CDR1 and CDR2 (germline): ENHRY, SYGVKD. V was pared by 10 bases and J by 1 base, with 19 bases between. The DNA of the CDR3 is TGTGCCACCTCAGTAGACCGGGACGGTAACTATGGCTACACCTTC. Protein sequence: CATSVDRDGNYGYTF.

In this sample, this clone turned up once. The gene calls are TRBV10-1 and TRBJ1-4; 8 bases fit TRBD1. Germline lookup yields CDR1 WNHNN and CDR2 SYGVQD (reference sequence). This CDR3 comprises 16 residues. V gave up 4 bases and J gave up 2 bases; unmatched junction bases: 6. The CDR3 loop reads CASSADREGTNEKLFF. CDR3 sequence (DNA): TGCGCCAGCAGTGCGGACAGGGAGGGGACTAATGAAAAACTGTTTTTT.

This clone appeared once. The chain links TRBV28 to TRBJ2-7; TRBD1 or TRBD2 may be the D gene (5 bases each). The CDR3 contains 12 residues. Trimming took 6 bases from V and 6 from J, leaving 12 bases between them. CDR1 is MDHEN and CDR2 is SYDVKM in the germline V gene. The chain's CDR3 is CASSPARGEQYF. Written as DNA, the CDR3 is TGTGCCAGCAGCCCCGCGAGGGGCGAGCAGTACTTC.

This rearrangement joins TRBV5-1 to TRBJ1-2, with 8 bases fitting TRBD1. J gave up 3 bases and V 4 bases, and 8 bases lay outside the gene matches. The CDR3 is 15 residues long. CDR1 and CDR2 from the germline V gene are SGHRS and YFSETQ. CDR3 sequence reads: CASSLTGGKDYGYTF. DNA of the CDR3: TGCGCCAGCAGCCTAACAGGGGGGAAGGACTATGGCTACACCTTC.

The chain recombines TRBV4-1 with TRBJ1-5; TRBD1 aligns across 8 bases. Trimming cost V 3 bases and J 6 bases; bases outside gene matches: 10. Germline V gene sequence: CDR1 MGHRA, CDR2 YSYEKL. The CDR3 consists of 16 residues. CDR3: CASSHGGQGAFQPQHF. CDR3 DNA sequence: TGCGCCAGCAGCCATGGGGGGCAGGGGGCATTTCAGCCCCAGCATTTT.

This clone was counted a single time. The chain joins TRBV19 to TRBJ1-5, with TRBD1 as a possible D gene (5 bases). V dropped 7 bases and J dropped 8 bases, with 18 bases sitting between them. Germline-derived CDR1 and CDR2 are LNHDA and SQIVND (reference sequence). The CDR3 has 14 residues. The CDR3 sequence is CASTRGMGWEPQHF. The DNA for the CDR3 is TGTGCCAGTACAAGGGGCATGGGTTGGGAGCCCCAGCATTTT. Full variable domain (rest looked up from reference TRBV19 and TRBJ1-5): DGGITQSPKYLFRKEGQNVTLSCEQNLNHDAMYWYRQDPGQGLRLIYYSQIVNDFQKGDIAEGYSVSREKKESFPLTVTSAQKNPTAFYLCASTRGMGWEPQHFGDGTRLSIL.

This chain uses TRBV30 with TRBJ2-5, with D maybe TRBD2 (5 bases). This CDR3 region has 13 residues. Germline CDR1 reads GTSNPN; CDR2 reads SVGIG (reference sequence). V lost 3 bases to trimming and J lost 2 bases, with 10 bases between them. The CDR3 loop is CAWRSGGQETQYF. CDR3 DNA sequence: TGTGCCTGGAGATCAGGCGGGCAAGAGACCCAGTACTTC.

This chain connects TRBV29-1 to TRBJ2-5, with D perhaps matching TRBD2 (7 bases). The CDR3 covers 13 residues. CDR1 is SQVTM and CDR2 is ANQGSEA in the germline V gene. Trimming took off 6 bases at V and 5 bases at J, with 16 bases between the two ends. CDR3 DNA: TGCAGCGTCGTCGGGGGGCTCACGGAGACCCAGTACTTC. Translating gives CSVVGGLTETQYF.

The J gene is TRBJ2-7, the V gene TRBV28; possible D gene TRBD2, 6 bases. Germline V gene data show CDR1 as MDHEN and CDR2 as SYDVKM. The V end lost 8 bases, the J end lost 5 bases, and 22 bases lay between the germline ends. This CDR3 contains 15 residues. In DNA, the CDR3 is TGTGCCAGCTCTGGGGCCGGAGTTAGGGAGGACGAGCAGTACTTC. It translates to CASSGAGVREDEQYF.

This chain uses TRBV2 with TRBJ2-7, with 7 bases identical to TRBD1. Germline CDR1 and CDR2: SNHLY and FYNNEI. The J segment lost 4 bases and the V segment lost 4 bases, leaving 7 bases of the junction unmatched. The CDR3 extends over 14 amino acids. The CDR3 DNA is TGTGCCAGCAGTGTTCAGGGGGTTATGTACGAGCAGTACTTC. Its translation: CASSVQGVMYEQYF.